This T cell receptor (beta chain) was captured by sequencing in a study of preoperative IRX-2 immunotherapy in early breast cancer. Treatment: preoperative locoregional IRX-2 cytokine immunotherapy. This phase Ib study tested locoregional IRX-2 cytokine immunotherapy given before surgery. Clones were sequenced by immunoSEQ multiplex PCR, and TCRdb holds only the in-frame ones, with some missing. Among approximately 24,000 clones listed, 80% to 90% were seen once. The TCR was taken from a human donor with breast cancer. Sequenced here: tumor tissue, sampled after IRX-2 immunotherapy.

CDR3: CASGHMTGPTEAFF. CDR3 nucleotide sequence: TGTGCTAGTGGTCACATGACAGGGCCCACTGAAGCTTTCTTT. The chain recombines TRBV12-5 with TRBJ1-1, with 7 bases that match TRBD1. After removal of 5 bases from V and 4 bases from J, the junction contained 7 bases not matched to a gene. This CDR3 has 14 residues. The V gene's germline CDR1 is LGHNT and CDR2 FRNRAP.